One and the same sample provided the 11 T cell receptor beta chains below, sequenced in a study of T cell responses to AZD1222 COVID-19 vaccine. TCRdb's copy holds only in-frame clones and misses some; the assay was immunoSEQ multiplex PCR. The table lists some 100,000 clones, approximately 90% of them singletons. The specimen was peripheral blood, collected on day 0 of AZD1222 vaccination. The receptors were gathered from an adult in good health.

This chain uses TRBV27 with TRBJ2-2; TRBD1 agrees at 8 bases. The CDR3 is 14 residues long. The germline V gene encodes CDR1 MNHEY and CDR2 SMNVEV (reference sequence). The V segment lost 6 bases and the J segment 7 bases; nucleotides outside the gene matches: 7. In DNA form, the CDR3 reads TGTGCCAGCAGGGATAGGACAGGGATCGGGGAGCTGTTTTTT. Translated, it gives CASRDRTGIGELFF.

The rearrangement joins TRBV6-6 to TRBJ1-6; perhaps TRBD1 as D (6 bases). The V end was cut by 6 bases, the J end by 12 bases, with 15 bases between. From germline, CDR1 is MNHNY and CDR2 SVGAGI (reference sequence). This CDR3 comprises 13 residues. The CDR3 loop reads CASRSNREKPLHF. The DNA for the CDR3 is TGTGCCAGCAGATCTAACAGGGAAAAACCCCTCCACTTT.

V usage is TRBV2 and J usage is TRBJ2-1; 9 nucleotides align to TRBD2. Germline assignment: CDR1 SNHLY and CDR2 FYNNEI. Trimming cost V 6 bases and J 5 bases; bases outside gene matches: 8. The CDR3 loop spans 15 amino acids. The CDR3 loop reads CASRPLAGLNNEQFF. CDR3 nucleotides: TGTGCCAGCAGACCCCTAGCGGGGCTAAACAATGAGCAGTTCTTC.

The rearrangement uses TRBV10-3 and TRBJ2-7, with D perhaps matching TRBD2 (6 bases). This CDR3 has 14 residues. CDR1 is ENHRY and CDR2 is SYGVKD in the germline V gene. V lost 10 bases and J lost 7, with 23 bases in between. The CDR3 protein is CATATGLAGGEQYF. The CDR3 coding sequence is TGTGCCACCGCAACGGGCCTCGCCGGAGGGGAGCAGTACTTC.

This chain connects TRBV5-1 to TRBJ2-1; TRBD2 aligns across 8 bases. Trimming cost V 0 bases and J 6 bases; bases outside gene matches: 5. There are 15 residues in the CDR3. Germline CDR1 reads SGHRS; CDR2 reads YFSETQ. Here the CDR3 reads CASSLAGGAVNEQFF. CDR3 sequence (DNA): TGCGCCAGCAGCTTGGCCGGGGGGGCCGTCAATGAGCAGTTCTTC.

The V and J genes are TRBV18 and TRBJ1-4; perhaps TRBD1 as D (6 bases). V lost 3 bases and J lost 0, with 17 bases in between. This CDR3 is 18 amino acids long. The germline gives CDR1 KGHSH, CDR2 LQKENI. Here the CDR3 reads CASSPIPPRQATNEKLFF. CDR3 coding DNA: TGTGCCAGCTCACCGATTCCCCCTCGACAGGCAACTAATGAAAAACTGTTTTTT. Drawing the rest from reference TRBV18 and TRBJ1-4, the complete variable domain is NAGVMQNPRHLVRRRGQEARLRCSPMKGHSHVYWYRQLPEEGLKFMVYLQKENIIDESGMPKERFSAEFPKEGPSILRIQQVVRGDSAAYFCASSPIPPRQATNEKLFFGSGTQLSVL.

The chain joins TRBV19 to TRBJ1-6; D perhaps matches TRBD1 (5 bases). Germline V gene sequence: CDR1 LNHDA, CDR2 SQIVND (reference sequence). The CDR3 consists of 16 residues. The V and J ends lost 5 bases and 9 bases respectively, with 20 bases between them. The DNA for the CDR3 is TGTGCCAGTAGTCCACCCCCGGGCAGGGAGGCTTCACCCCTCCACTTT. This codes for CASSPPPGREASPLHF. Combining the CDR3 with reference TRBV19 and TRBJ1-6 gives the whole variable domain DGGITQSPKYLFRKEGQNVTLSCEQNLNHDAMYWYRQDPGQGLRLIYYSQIVNDFQKGDIAEGYSVSREKKESFPLTVTSAQKNPTAFYLCASSPPPGREASPLHFGNGTRLTVT.

The V and J genes are TRBV5-6 and TRBJ1-5, with D possibly TRBD1 on 5 matching bases. The CDR3 has 14 residues. Germline CDR1 and CDR2: SGHDT and YYEEEE. Deletions cut 2 bases from V and 7 bases from J, with 13 bases between. CDR3 amino acids: CASSFMQGGQPQHF. The CDR3 coding sequence is TGTGCCAGCAGCTTTATGCAGGGAGGACAGCCCCAGCATTTT.

The chain uses TRBV20-1 and TRBJ1-2; no clear D. Germline CDR1 is DFQATT and CDR2 is SNEGSKA (reference sequence). V was trimmed by 3 bases and J by 4 bases, leaving 3 bases between them. The CDR3 has 10 residues. CDR3 in amino acids: CSARAYGYTF. Here the CDR3 DNA reads TGCAGTGCTAGGGCCTATGGCTACACCTTC.

This chain joins TRBV7-9 and TRBJ2-7, with 8 bases fitting TRBD1. Germline loops: CDR1 SEHNR, CDR2 FQNEAQ (reference sequence). The trim removed 6 bases at V and 4 bases at J, leaving 14 bases unmatched. The CDR3 is 16 residues long. CDR3 loop: CASSSSARTGRYEQYF. CDR3 sequence (DNA): TGTGCCAGCAGTTCAAGTGCACGGACAGGGCGGTACGAGCAGTACTTC.

This chain links TRBV6-5 with TRBJ2-1; D perhaps matches TRBD1 (5 bases). The CDR3 contains 12 residues. V dropped 7 bases and J dropped 4 bases, with 8 bases sitting between them. CDR1 MNHEY and CDR2 SVGAGI come from the germline V gene. The CDR3 DNA follows: TGTGCCAGCATGGGGCTGTACAATGAGCAGTTCTTC. This translates into CASMGLYNEQFF.